The entry below describes one TCR beta chain. These data originate in a study of T cell changes during pregnancy in multiple sclerosis. J was trimmed by 5 bases and V by 3 bases; bases with no gene match: 1. Germline V gene data show CDR1 as SGDLS and CDR2 as YYNGEE. The CDR3 is 15 amino acids. This table comes from immunoSEQ multiplex PCR, and its TCRdb copy is limited to in-frame clones, with some not included. The data hold about 110,000 clones, with about 90% observed a single time. The TCR was taken from a female donor with multiple sclerosis, enrolled in a pregnancy study. The chain couples TRBV9 to TRBJ2-1; 14 positions agree with TRBD2. The source was peripheral blood, collected before pregnancy. The CDR3 sequence: CASSGLAGGNNEQFF. CDR3 nucleotide sequence: TGTGCCAGCAGCGGACTAGCGGGAGGGAACAATGAGCAGTTCTTC.